The clone carrying this TCR beta chain has only a few counts. This sample was included in a study of shared clonotypes between healthy human individuals. V shed 0 bases and J 0 bases; nucleotides not matched to a gene: 11. CDR3 length: 19 amino acids. CDR1 MNHEY and CDR2 SMNVEV come from the germline V gene (reference sequence). The study drew all its donors from Caucasian adults living in Nashville, Tennessee. Assay execution proceeded at the deep level. Data came from immunoSEQ multiplex PCR; TCRdb stores just in-frame clones and leaves some out. The sample holds roughly 1 million clones, about 84% seen once.

The gene calls are TRBV27 and TRBJ2-7; 10 bases match TRBD1. This receptor was identified in a man younger than 30 in good health. Some clones in this sample may be carry-over from other donors' samples. Sequencing was done on a sample of memory CD4+ T cells from PBMCs. The subset: CD45RA-negative fraction. Here the CDR3 reads CASSLSAPGRTGGSYEQYF. The DNA for the CDR3 is TGTGCCAGCAGTTTATCGGCCCCCGGGAGGACAGGGGGCTCCTACGAGCAGTACTTC.